This T cell receptor (beta chain) was sequenced during a study of siplizumab effects on memory and regulatory T cells. The method was immunoSEQ multiplex PCR; TCRdb's version includes in-frame clones alone and lacks a portion of them. The profile shows about 94,000 clones, approximately 93% of them singletons. Study-wide findings and caveats: Major contributors to the alloresponse seemed to be naive T cells, which also appeared more diverse than memory cells. Unstimulated subsets contained matches for only a minor fraction of alloreactive clones.

Comments on this clone: Its antigen is undetermined.

V was cut by 5 bases and J by 3 bases, with 13 bases left in between. CDR3 length: 13 residues. Looked up from germline, CDR1 is SQVTM and CDR2 is ANQGSEA. The chain carries TRBV29-1 and TRBJ1-1, with D maybe TRBD1 (6 bases). Sequenced: non-Treg CD4+ T cells sorted from blood. The clonotype was recovered from a human donor in good health. The CDR3 here is CSVTKNRDTEAFF. CDR3 nucleotides: TGCAGCGTTACGAAGAACAGGGACACTGAAGCTTTCTTT.